This record looks at one T cell receptor beta chain sequence and its context. Its matching antigen is unknown. This record comes from a study of T-cell reconstitution after alpha-beta-depleted transplantation in children. Whole-study findings and limits: At one year after transplant, newly produced T cells mostly accounted for T-cell counts and diversity. Two months or so post-transplant, alpha-beta T cells reportedly derived from several hundred expanded graft clones. Where some patients showed high TCRbeta diversity at day 60, it came from recipient T cells and thymic progenitors that had survived.

This sample's TCRbeta library carried unique molecular identifier barcodes. A single record per CDR3 protein comes from TCRdb applying MiXCR to the PCR reads. Here the sample spans some 460,000 distinct CDR3 sequences, 15% to 20% being singletons. The sequence came from a boy in the first two years of life who had a stem cell transplant for Wiskott-Aldrich syndrome, so the T cells may come from the graft donor. The specimen comprised PBMCs, mostly from graft donor cells, sampled 360 days after TCRalphabeta/CD19-depleted stem cell transplant.

The CDR3 DNA is TGCGCCAGCAGCCACCGGGACAGGGAGAGAAATGAGCAGTTCTTC. This codes for CASSHRDRERNEQFF. This chain joins TRBV4-3 and TRBJ2-1; 9 bases fit TRBD1. Germline assignment: CDR1 LGHNA and CDR2 YSLEER. The CDR3 spans 15 residues. J lost 7 bases, V lost 3 bases, and 7 bases had no gene match.